A selection of T cell receptor beta chains follows, all from one sample in a study of blood T cell repertoires in COVID-19. Using immunoSEQ multiplex PCR, the repertoire was profiled, and TCRdb retains in-frame clones only, with some absent. The table lists 140,000 or so clones, around 90% of them singletons. The sequencing input was peripheral blood. These receptor sequences come from a man aged 70 or older with acute or convalescent COVID-19. Both conserved end residues are part of each CDR3. D genes are given only for firm matches. Clone size is stated in some rows and not others, as once, few, many or a class when expanded.

V gene: TRBV29-1; D gene: TRBD1; clone size: few; J gene: TRBJ1-5; CDR3 DNA: TGCAGCGTTGCATCAGGGGGATGGCAGCCCCAGCATTTT; CDR3 protein: CSVASGGWQPQHF
V gene: TRBV7-2; D gene: TRBD2; clone size: -; J gene: TRBJ2-1; CDR3 DNA: TGTGCCAGCAGCTTCCATGGCGGTAGCGGGACCAAAATTAACAATGAGCAGTTCTTC; CDR3 protein: CASSFHGGSGTKINNEQFF
V gene: TRBV14; D gene: -; clone size: -; J gene: TRBJ2-1; CDR3 DNA: TGTGCCAGCAGCCGGGGACTCCTCAATGAGCAGTTCTTC; CDR3 protein: CASSRGLLNEQFF
V gene: TRBV27; D gene: TRBD1; clone size: few; J gene: TRBJ1-5; CDR3 DNA: TGTGCCAGCAGCTTACAGGGGGCCGGGCAGCCCCAGCATTTT; CDR3 protein: CASSLQGAGQPQHF
V gene: TRBV28; D gene: -; clone size: once; J gene: TRBJ2-7; CDR3 DNA: TGTGCCAGCAGGTCGGGAACCTACGAGCAGTACTTC; CDR3 protein: CASRSGTYEQYF
V gene: TRBV19; D gene: TRBD1; clone size: -; J gene: TRBJ1-6; CDR3 DNA: TGTGCCAGTAGTCTATGGGACAGCAACAATTCACCCCTCCACTTT; CDR3 protein: CASSLWDSNNSPLHF
V gene: TRBV10-3; D gene: TRBD1; clone size: -; J gene: TRBJ1-1; CDR3 DNA: TGTGCCATCAGTACAGGGGTTCTCACTGAAGCTTTCTTT; CDR3 protein: CAISTGVLTEAFF
V gene: TRBV29-1; D gene: -; clone size: -; J gene: TRBJ1-1; CDR3 DNA: TGCAGCGTTGATGGAGGGAGCACTGAAGCTTTCTTT; CDR3 protein: CSVDGGSTEAFF
V gene: TRBV6-6; D gene: TRBD1; clone size: -; J gene: TRBJ1-5; CDR3 DNA: TGTGCCAGCAGTTACGGGACAGGGAATCAGCCCCAGCATTTT; CDR3 protein: CASSYGTGNQPQHF
V gene: TRBV12-3/TRBV12-4; D gene: TRBD1; clone size: -; J gene: TRBJ2-7; CDR3 DNA: TGTGCCAGTCGAAGGACAGGTACCTACGAGCAGTACTTC; CDR3 protein: CASRRTGTYEQYF
V gene: TRBV6-4; D gene: TRBD2; clone size: -; J gene: TRBJ2-1; CDR3 DNA: TGTGCCAGCAGTAAGAATTTACTAGCGGGAGGGGAGCAGTTCTTC; CDR3 protein: CASSKNLLAGGEQFF
V gene: TRBV4-2; D gene: TRBD2; clone size: -; J gene: TRBJ2-5; CDR3 DNA: TGTGCCAGCAGCCAAGGAAATGAGGCTAGCGGGAGGGAGACCCAGTACTTC; CDR3 protein: CASSQGNEASGRETQYF
V gene: TRBV6-5; D gene: TRBD1; clone size: -; J gene: TRBJ1-1; CDR3 DNA: TGTGCCAGCAGTTCCTATCGACAGGGAGACACTGAAGCTTTCTTT; CDR3 protein: CASSSYRQGDTEAFF
V gene: TRBV2; D gene: -; clone size: few; J gene: TRBJ1-5; CDR3 DNA: TGTGCCAGCACCGAGGAGGTCTTTCAGCCCCAGCATTTT; CDR3 protein: CASTEEVFQPQHF
V gene: TRBV11-2; D gene: TRBD2; clone size: -; J gene: TRBJ2-5; CDR3 DNA: TGTGCCAGCAGCTTGGGACTAGCGGGCGCGGAGACCCAGTACTTC; CDR3 protein: CASSLGLAGAETQYF
V gene: TRBV19; D gene: TRBD1; clone size: -; J gene: TRBJ1-5; CDR3 DNA: TGTGCCAGTAGTTCCCCGGACAGGGGCGGAGGTCAGCCCCAGCATTTT; CDR3 protein: CASSSPDRGGGQPQHF
V gene: TRBV28; D gene: TRBD2; clone size: -; J gene: TRBJ2-1; CDR3 DNA: TGTGCCAGCAGTGACGGACTAGCGGGAGTCCACAATGAGCAGTTCTTC; CDR3 protein: CASSDGLAGVHNEQFF
V gene: TRBV3-1/TRBV3-2; D gene: -; clone size: -; J gene: TRBJ1-2; CDR3 DNA: TGTGCCAGCAGCCAAGGGGTCTTACAGTCCTATGGCTACACCTTC; CDR3 protein: CASSQGVLQSYGYTF
V gene: TRBV7-8; D gene: TRBD2; clone size: few; J gene: TRBJ2-5; CDR3 DNA: TGTGCCAGCAGCTCTACTAGCGCAGCGCAAGAGACCCAGTACTTC; CDR3 protein: CASSSTSAAQETQYF
V gene: TRBV7-8; D gene: -; clone size: -; J gene: TRBJ1-2; CDR3 DNA: TGTGCCAGCAGCTCATGGGAGACAGGCCATAGCGGCTACACCTTC; CDR3 protein: CASSSWETGHSGYTF
V gene: TRBV12-3/TRBV12-4; D gene: -; clone size: -; J gene: TRBJ2-5; CDR3 DNA: TGTGCCAGCAGTTTGGGCCCTTCAGAGACCCAGTACTTC; CDR3 protein: CASSLGPSETQYF
V gene: TRBV3-1/TRBV3-2; D gene: -; clone size: -; J gene: TRBJ1-5; CDR3 DNA: TGTGCCAGCAGCCAATCCCCCGACCGGGGTAGCAATCAGCCCCAGCATTTT; CDR3 protein: CASSQSPDRGSNQPQHF
V gene: TRBV5-1; D gene: -; clone size: -; J gene: TRBJ1-1; CDR3 DNA: TGCGCCAGCAGCTGGGGGCCACAGAACACTGAAGCTTTCTTT; CDR3 protein: CASSWGPQNTEAFF
V gene: TRBV18; D gene: TRBD1; clone size: -; J gene: TRBJ2-1; CDR3 DNA: TGTGCCAGCTGCCGGGACAGGGGCAACAATGAGCAGTTCTTC; CDR3 protein: CASCRDRGNNEQFF
V gene: TRBV7-2; D gene: TRBD1; clone size: -; J gene: TRBJ1-1; CDR3 DNA: TGTGCCAGCACTTTACAGGGGGCGGGCACTGAAGCTTTCTTT; CDR3 protein: CASTLQGAGTEAFF
V gene: TRBV5-1; D gene: TRBD1; clone size: few; J gene: TRBJ1-4; CDR3 DNA: TGCGCCAGCAGCACAGGACAGGGACTTACAACTAATGAAAAACTGTTTTTT; CDR3 protein: CASSTGQGLTTNEKLFF
V gene: TRBV28; D gene: -; clone size: -; J gene: TRBJ1-2; CDR3 DNA: TGTGCCGGGGCCGTTGGTGGGGCCACTGGGGGCTACACCTTC; CDR3 protein: CAGAVGGATGGYTF
V gene: TRBV2; D gene: -; clone size: -; J gene: TRBJ2-7; CDR3 DNA: TGTGCCAGCAGCCGAGCCCACGAGCAGTACTTC; CDR3 protein: CASSRAHEQYF
V gene: TRBV29-1; D gene: TRBD2; clone size: -; J gene: TRBJ2-7; CDR3 DNA: TGCAGCGTTGCAGGGACAACCGGGACTAGCGGGATCCTCTCCTACGAGCAGTACTTC; CDR3 protein: CSVAGTTGTSGILSYEQYF
V gene: TRBV5-1; D gene: TRBD2; clone size: once; J gene: TRBJ2-1; CDR3 DNA: TGCGCCAGCAGCTTGGGCGGGGGGACCTACAATGAGCAGTTCTTC; CDR3 protein: CASSLGGGTYNEQFF
V gene: TRBV11-3; D gene: TRBD2; clone size: -; J gene: TRBJ2-1; CDR3 DNA: TGTGCCAGCAGCATCGGGCTAGCGGGAAGTGAGCAGTTCTTC; CDR3 protein: CASSIGLAGSEQFF
V gene: TRBV18; D gene: TRBD2; clone size: -; J gene: TRBJ2-3; CDR3 DNA: TGTGCCAGCTCACCATCTAGCGGGGGGCCCACAGATACGCAGTATTTT; CDR3 protein: CASSPSSGGPTDTQYF
V gene: TRBV2; D gene: TRBD1; clone size: -; J gene: TRBJ2-1; CDR3 DNA: TGTGCCAGCCAGGGACAGTCATTCAGAGGGCAGTTCTTC; CDR3 protein: CASQGQSFRGQFF
V gene: TRBV27; D gene: -; clone size: -; J gene: TRBJ1-1; CDR3 DNA: TGTGCCAGCAGTTTATCGATCGGGCAGGGTTATAGGAACACTGAAGCTTTCTTT; CDR3 protein: CASSLSIGQGYRNTEAFF
V gene: TRBV15; D gene: TRBD2; clone size: -; J gene: TRBJ2-1; CDR3 DNA: TGTGCCACCAGCAGACCACTAGCGAGCTCCTACAATGAGCAGTTCTTC; CDR3 protein: CATSRPLASSYNEQFF
V gene: TRBV18; D gene: TRBD1; clone size: -; J gene: TRBJ1-1; CDR3 DNA: TGTGCCAGCTCCCCGGGACAGGTGAACACTGAAGCTTTCTTT; CDR3 protein: CASSPGQVNTEAFF
V gene: TRBV12-3/TRBV12-4; D gene: -; clone size: -; J gene: TRBJ1-5; CDR3 DNA: TGTGCCAGCAGCCGGGGTCAGCCCCAGCATTTT; CDR3 protein: CASSRGQPQHF
V gene: TRBV28; D gene: -; clone size: few; J gene: TRBJ1-4; CDR3 DNA: TGTGCCAGCCATTCGACAGGCCCGCGTAATGAAAAACTGTTTTTT; CDR3 protein: CASHSTGPRNEKLFF
V gene: TRBV10-2; D gene: TRBD1; clone size: -; J gene: TRBJ1-4; CDR3 DNA: TGCGCCAGCAGCGAAGAGGGGGCTGGGTCTCGTGAAAAACTGTTTTTT; CDR3 protein: CASSEEGAGSREKLFF
V gene: TRBV10-2; D gene: -; clone size: few; J gene: TRBJ1-2; CDR3 DNA: TGCGCCAGCACTCCTGGGGGGGGATTCGGTGGCTACACCTTC; CDR3 protein: CASTPGGGFGGYTF
V gene: TRBV12-3/TRBV12-4; D gene: -; clone size: -; J gene: TRBJ1-1; CDR3 DNA: TGTGCCAGCGCCACTAGGGGGGGGACTGAAGCTTTCTTT; CDR3 protein: CASATRGGTEAFF
V gene: TRBV6-5; D gene: -; clone size: -; J gene: TRBJ1-5; CDR3 DNA: TGTGCCAGCAGTTCGGGGCAGCCCCAGCATTTT; CDR3 protein: CASSSGQPQHF
V gene: TRBV3-1/TRBV3-2; D gene: -; clone size: -; J gene: TRBJ1-2; CDR3 DNA: TGTGCCAGCAGCCAAGGAATTACTAGTAACTATGGCTACACCTTC; CDR3 protein: CASSQGITSNYGYTF
V gene: TRBV5-1; D gene: -; clone size: -; J gene: TRBJ2-5; CDR3 DNA: TGCGCCAGCAGCTTCGCAGGGGAGGGAGAGACCCAGTACTTC; CDR3 protein: CASSFAGEGETQYF
V gene: TRBV16; D gene: TRBD1; clone size: -; J gene: TRBJ2-3; CDR3 DNA: TGTGCCAGCCTCGAGAGGACAGGGTTCCCAGATACGCAGTATTTT; CDR3 protein: CASLERTGFPDTQYF